These 11 T cell receptor beta chains originate from one sample sequenced in a study of early T cells in non-severe SARS-CoV-2 infection. TCRdb reanalysed the 5' RACE reads using MiXCR and keeps one entry per CDR3 protein. Among around 50,000 distinct CDR3 sequences listed, 4% to 5% were seen once. Sequenced: whole blood. The receptors were sampled from an adult who was a healthcare worker with PCR-confirmed SARS-CoV-2 infection or an uninfected control (not recorded which).

This clonotype showed up many times. The chain carries TRBV20-1 and TRBJ2-7, with D tentatively TRBD2 (6 bases). The V gene's germline CDR1 is DFQATT and CDR2 SNEGSKA (reference sequence). The ends were cut back, 2 bases at V and 0 bases at J, with 14 bases in the middle. The CDR3 consists of 15 residues. The CDR3 is CSARRPGLSSYEQYF. Written as DNA, the CDR3 is TGCAGTGCTAGACGCCCGGGACTCAGCTCCTACGAGCAGTACTTC.

This sequence joins TRBV7-2 and TRBJ2-6; D is unclear. The V end was cut by 3 bases, the J end by 0 bases, with 18 bases between. Germline CDR1 reads SGHTA; CDR2 reads FQGNSA. This CDR3 has 19 amino acids. DNA of the CDR3: TGTGCCAGCAGCTTTGGGGAAGGCCGACGTTACTCTGGGGCCAACGTCCTGACTTTC. Amino acid sequence: CASSFGEGRRYSGANVLTF.

The table lists this clonotype with a few counts. The chain is built from TRBV7-8 and TRBJ2-7; D gene uncertain. Trimming removed 0 bases at V and 7 bases at J, with 16 bases between. CDR3 length: 15 residues. The V gene's germline CDR1 is SGHVS and CDR2 FQNEAQ. The CDR3 nucleotides are TGTGCCAGCAGCTTAGCGGAAGGGCATACGGAAGAGCAGTACTTC. Translation: CASSLAEGHTEEQYF.

In its sample, this clonotype was seen many times. The gene calls are TRBV21-1 and TRBJ1-5; the D segment call TRBD1 is taken from the table without a DNA check. TRBV21-1 is a recognized pseudogene. The CDR3 extends over 14 amino acids. The CDR3 here is CASADRVNNQPQHF. CDR3 DNA sequence: TGTGCCAGTGCCGACAGGGTGAATAATCAGCCCCAGCATTTT.

The chain combines TRBV6-1 with TRBJ2-3, with a weak D call TRBD1 (7 bases). Trimming took 4 bases from V and 5 from J, leaving 13 bases between them. Germline CDR1 MNHNS, CDR2 SASEGT. The CDR3 totals 14 residues. CDR3 residues: CASSVRGREDTQYF. CDR3 DNA sequence: TGTGCCAGCAGTGTAAGGGGGCGGGAAGATACGCAGTATTTT.

This clonotype was detected many times. The chain combines TRBV20-1 with TRBJ2-3; TRBD2 aligns across 7 bases. The V and J ends lost 6 bases and 0 bases, in that order; junction bases with no gene match: 6. The CDR3 totals 14 residues. The germline CDR1 and CDR2 sequences are DFQATT and SNEGSKA (reference sequence). In DNA, the CDR3 is TGCAGTGCCAGCGGCGGGAGAAGCACAGATACGCAGTATTTT. It specifies CSASGGRSTDTQYF.

This clonotype was seen a handful of times. The V gene is TRBV7-2, the J gene TRBJ2-5; TRBD2 might be the D (5 bases). Germline V lookup: CDR1 SGHTA, CDR2 FQGNSA. There are 14 residues in the CDR3. V gave up 5 bases and J gave up 4 bases, with 14 bases separating them. CDR3: CASSPDPGGETQYF. As DNA, the CDR3 is TGTGCCAGCAGCCCGGACCCCGGAGGAGAGACCCAGTACTTC.

This clonotype has ten or more counts. The genes are TRBV28 and TRBJ1-1; 7 bases are shared with TRBD1. Germline assignment: CDR1 MDHEN and CDR2 SYDVKM. The V gene end was trimmed by 5 bases and the J gene end by 6 bases; junction bases not matched to a gene: 6. The CDR3 consists of 13 residues. CDR3 DNA sequence: TGTGCCAGCAGTGATACAGGGGTGGCTGAAGCTTTCTTT. Translating gives CASSDTGVAEAFF.

This clonotype was seen only a few times. V gene TRBV6-5 combines with J gene TRBJ1-1; possibly TRBD1 for D (6 bases). The germline gives CDR1 MNHEY, CDR2 SVGAGI. V shed 6 bases and J shed 1 base, with 12 bases lying between them. The CDR3 is 14 residues long. The DNA of the CDR3 is TGTGCCAGCAGCATGGGACAAAGGAACACTGAAGCTTTCTTT. Protein: CASSMGQRNTEAFF.

This clonotype has a count of ten or more. The V and J genes are TRBV7-3 and TRBJ2-3; tentatively, D is TRBD2 (5 bases). Trimming took off 4 bases at V and 0 bases at J, with 11 bases between the two ends. The CDR3 is 15 amino acids. Germline CDR1 and CDR2: SGHTA and FQGTGA. CDR3 loop: CASSYGLESTDTQYF. CDR3 coding DNA: TGTGCCAGCAGCTATGGACTGGAAAGCACAGATACGCAGTATTTT.

The table lists this clonotype with many counts. This rearrangement joins TRBV20-1 to TRBJ2-7; TRBD1 matches at 10 bases. Germline V gene sequence: CDR1 DFQATT, CDR2 SNEGSKA (reference sequence). V shed 6 bases and J 1 base; nucleotides not matched to a gene: 9. The CDR3 is 15 amino acids. In DNA form, the CDR3 reads TGCAGTGCGCAAGACAGGGGGCTATTGTCCTACGAGCAGTACTTC. As protein: CSAQDRGLLSYEQYF.